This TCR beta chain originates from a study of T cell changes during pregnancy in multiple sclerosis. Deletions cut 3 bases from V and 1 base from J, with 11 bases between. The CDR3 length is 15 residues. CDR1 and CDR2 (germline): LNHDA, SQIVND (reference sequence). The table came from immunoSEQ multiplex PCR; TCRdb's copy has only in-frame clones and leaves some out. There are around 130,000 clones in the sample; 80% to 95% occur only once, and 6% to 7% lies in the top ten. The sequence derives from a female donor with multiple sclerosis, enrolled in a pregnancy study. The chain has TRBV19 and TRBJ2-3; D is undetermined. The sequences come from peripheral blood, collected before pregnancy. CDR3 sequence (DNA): TGTGCCAGTAGTATGTTTGGAGTCGGCACAGATACGCAGTATTTT. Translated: CASSMFGVGTDTQYF. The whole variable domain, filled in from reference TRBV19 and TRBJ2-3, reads DGGITQSPKYLFRKEGQNVTLSCEQNLNHDAMYWYRQDPGQGLRLIYYSQIVNDFQKGDIAEGYSVSREKKESFPLTVTSAQKNPTAFYLCASSMFGVGTDTQYFGPGTRLTVL.